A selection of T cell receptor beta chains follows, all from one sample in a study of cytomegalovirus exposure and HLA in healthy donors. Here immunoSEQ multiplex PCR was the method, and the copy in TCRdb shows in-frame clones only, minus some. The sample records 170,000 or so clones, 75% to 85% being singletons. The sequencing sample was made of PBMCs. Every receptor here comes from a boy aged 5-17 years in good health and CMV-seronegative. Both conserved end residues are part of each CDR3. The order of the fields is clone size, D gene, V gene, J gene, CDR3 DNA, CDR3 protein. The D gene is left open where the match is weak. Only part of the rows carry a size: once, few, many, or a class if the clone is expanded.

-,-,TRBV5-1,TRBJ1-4,TGCGCCAGCAGTCCCCAGGGTGACAGGAATGAAAAACTGTTTTTT,CASSPQGDRNEKLFF
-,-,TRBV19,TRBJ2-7,TGTGCCAGTAGTATGGAAGGGCAGGGCTGGGACGAGCAGTACTTC,CASSMEGQGWDEQYF
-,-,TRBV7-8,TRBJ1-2,TGTGCCAGCAGCTCAAACACCAACGAGAGGGATGGCTACACCTTC,CASSSNTNERDGYTF
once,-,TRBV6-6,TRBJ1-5,TGTGCCAGCAGTTATGGGCTCAGGCAGCCCCAGCATTTT,CASSYGLRQPQHF
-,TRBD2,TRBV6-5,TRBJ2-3,TGTGCCAGCAGTTACGGGACTAGCGCGGATACGCAGTATTTT,CASSYGTSADTQYF
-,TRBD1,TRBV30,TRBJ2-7,TGTGCCTGGAGTCCAAACAGGGGGCAAGGGTCCTACGAGCAGTACTTC,CAWSPNRGQGSYEQYF
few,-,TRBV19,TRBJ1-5,TGTGCCAGTAGTATTATAGCCCCTCGCCAGCCCCAGCATTTT,CASSIIAPRQPQHF
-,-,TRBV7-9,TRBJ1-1,TGTTCCAGCAGCCCCCCCCTGGCCGGGGATCGCACTGAAGCTTTCTTT,CSSSPPLAGDRTEAFF
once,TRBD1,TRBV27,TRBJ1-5,TGTGCCAGCAGTTTTTGGGGACAGGGAGATCAGCCCCAGCATTTT,CASSFWGQGDQPQHF
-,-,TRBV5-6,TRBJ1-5,TGTGCCAGCAGCCGGGGGTACCAGCCCCAGCATTTT,CASSRGYQPQHF
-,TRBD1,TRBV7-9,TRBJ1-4,TGTGCCAGCAGTTTAGACAGGGCATCAAAAAAACTGTTTTTT,CASSLDRASKKLFF
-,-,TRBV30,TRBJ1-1,TGTGCCTGGACTGTTTCCATGAACACTGAAGCTTTCTTT,CAWTVSMNTEAFF
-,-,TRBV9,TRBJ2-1,TGTGCCAGCAGCGTAGAACAAAACCTTTACAATGAGCAGTTCTTC,CASSVEQNLYNEQFF
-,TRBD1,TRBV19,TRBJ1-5,TGTGCCAGTAGTATAGGGACAGGGCTGGGCAATCAGCCCCAGCATTTT,CASSIGTGLGNQPQHF
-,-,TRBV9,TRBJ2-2,TGTGCCAGCAGCGTAGGGCAGGGGTCTAACACCGGGGAGCTGTTTTTT,CASSVGQGSNTGELFF
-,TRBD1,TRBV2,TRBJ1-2,TGTGCCAGCAGTGACCGGGACAGGGGAACTTTCGGCTACACCTTC,CASSDRDRGTFGYTF
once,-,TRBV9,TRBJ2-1,TGTGCCAGCAGCGTAGGTTCCCCCCCCGCATTCGGCAATGAGCAGTTCTTC,CASSVGSPPAFGNEQFF
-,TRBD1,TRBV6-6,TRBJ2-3,TGTGCCAGCACCGAGGGACAGGGGGTTACAGATACGCAGTATTTT,CASTEGQGVTDTQYF
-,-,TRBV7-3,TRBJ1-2,TGTGCCAGCAGCCCGGACGGGGGGAACTATGGCTACACCTTC,CASSPDGGNYGYTF
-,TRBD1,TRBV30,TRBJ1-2,TGTGCTTGGGACAGGGAGGACTATGGCTACACCTTC,CAWDREDYGYTF
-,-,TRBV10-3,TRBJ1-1,TGTGCCATCAGTGAGGCAGCCAGGGCTAACACTGAAGCTTTCTTT,CAISEAARANTEAFF
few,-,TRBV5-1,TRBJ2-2,TGCGCCAGCAGCGAGACAGTGACCGGGGAGCTGTTTTTT,CASSETVTGELFF
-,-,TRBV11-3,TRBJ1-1,TGTGCCAGCAGGAAGACAGCCTCGAACACTGAAGCTTTCTTT,CASRKTASNTEAFF
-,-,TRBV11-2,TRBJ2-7,TGTGCCAGCAGCCGGCCTACAGGGCTCGAGCAGTACTTC,CASSRPTGLEQYF
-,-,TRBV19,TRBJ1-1,TGTGCCGGCGGGACTGTTGAAGCTTTCTTT,CAGGTVEAFF
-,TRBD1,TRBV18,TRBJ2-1,TGTGCCAGCTCACCATCCCGTAGCCCAGGGGGTGAGCAGTTCTTC,CASSPSRSPGGEQFF
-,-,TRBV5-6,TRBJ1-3,TGTGCCAGCAGCTTGCGGGACATAAGCTCTGGAAACACCATATATTTT,CASSLRDISSGNTIYF
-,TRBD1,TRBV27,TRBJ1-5,TGTGCCAGCAGTCCAGACAGGGTACGAGGCAATCAGCCCCAGCATTTT,CASSPDRVRGNQPQHF
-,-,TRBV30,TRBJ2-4,TGTGCCTGGGGGAAACCGGGACTAGCCAAAAACATTCAGTACTTC,CAWGKPGLAKNIQYF
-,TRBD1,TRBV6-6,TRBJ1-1,TGTGCCAGCAGTTCCACGACAGGGATCGGCACTGAAGCTTTCTTT,CASSSTTGIGTEAFF
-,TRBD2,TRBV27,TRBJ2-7,TGTGCCAGCAGTTTTCTAGCGGGAGATTCCTACGAGCAGTACTTC,CASSFLAGDSYEQYF
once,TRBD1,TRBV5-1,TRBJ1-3,TGCGCCAGCAGCCTTGACGGACAGGAATCGCGCAGCTCTGGAAACACCATATATTTT,CASSLDGQESRSSGNTIYF
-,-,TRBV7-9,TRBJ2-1,TGTGCCAGCAGCTTTTCTGCGGGAAACAATGAGCAGTTCTTC,CASSFSAGNNEQFF
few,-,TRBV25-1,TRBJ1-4,TGTGCCAGCAGTGAATACGGAGGGTCTCTGGAAAAACTGTTTTTT,CASSEYGGSLEKLFF
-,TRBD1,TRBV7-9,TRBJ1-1,TGTGCCAGCAGCCCAGGGACAGCCACTGAAGCTTTCTTT,CASSPGTATEAFF
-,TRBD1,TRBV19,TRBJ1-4,TGTGCCAGTAGTATCAGGGGGCAGGCTAATGAAAAACTGTTTTTT,CASSIRGQANEKLFF
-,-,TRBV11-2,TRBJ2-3,TGTGCCAGCAGCCCCCAGGCAGATGCGCAGTATTTT,CASSPQADAQYF
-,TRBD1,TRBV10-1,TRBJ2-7,TGCGCCAGCAGCGCGCCCGGGACAGCCTACGAGCAGTACTTC,CASSAPGTAYEQYF
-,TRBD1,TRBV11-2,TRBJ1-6,TGTGCCAGCAGCAGGACAGGGAGTGTATCGAATTCACCCCTCCACTTT,CASSRTGSVSNSPLHF
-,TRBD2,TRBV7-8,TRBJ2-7,TGTGCCAGCAGCTTATTGGACAGGGATCTAGCGGGAGCTACCTACGAGCAGTACTTC,CASSLLDRDLAGATYEQYF